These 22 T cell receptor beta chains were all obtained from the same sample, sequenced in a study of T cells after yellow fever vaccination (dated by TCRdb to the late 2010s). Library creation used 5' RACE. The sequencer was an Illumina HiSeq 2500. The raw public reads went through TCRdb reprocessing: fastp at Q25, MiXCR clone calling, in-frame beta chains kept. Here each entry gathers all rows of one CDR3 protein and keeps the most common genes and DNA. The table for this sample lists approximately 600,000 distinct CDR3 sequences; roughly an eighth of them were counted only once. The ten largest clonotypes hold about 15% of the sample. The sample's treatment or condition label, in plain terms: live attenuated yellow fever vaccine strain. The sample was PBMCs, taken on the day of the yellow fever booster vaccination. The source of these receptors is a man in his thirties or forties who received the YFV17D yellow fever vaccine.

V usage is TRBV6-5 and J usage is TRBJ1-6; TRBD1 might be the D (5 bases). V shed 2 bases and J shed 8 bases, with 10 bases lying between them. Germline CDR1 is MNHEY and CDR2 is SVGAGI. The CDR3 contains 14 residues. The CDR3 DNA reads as TGTGCCAGCAGTTACGGGGAGGGGTATTCACCCCTCCACTTT. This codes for CASSYGEGYSPLHF.

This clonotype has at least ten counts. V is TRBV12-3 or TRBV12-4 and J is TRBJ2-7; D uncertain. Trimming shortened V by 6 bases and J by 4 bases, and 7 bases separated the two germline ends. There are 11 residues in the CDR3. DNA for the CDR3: TGTGCCAGCAGCGTCACTTACGAGCAGTACTTC. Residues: CASSVTYEQYF.

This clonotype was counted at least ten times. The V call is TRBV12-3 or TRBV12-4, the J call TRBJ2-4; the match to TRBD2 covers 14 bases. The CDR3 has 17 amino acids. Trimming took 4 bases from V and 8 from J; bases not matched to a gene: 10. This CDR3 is CASSSRTSGGLGYIQYF. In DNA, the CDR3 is TGTGCCAGCAGTTCCCGGACTAGCGGGGGGTTGGGGTACATTCAGTACTTC.

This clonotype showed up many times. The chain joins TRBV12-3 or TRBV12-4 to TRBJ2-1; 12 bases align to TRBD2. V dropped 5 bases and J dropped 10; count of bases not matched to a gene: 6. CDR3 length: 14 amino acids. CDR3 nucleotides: TGTGCCAGCAGTGGGACTAGCGGGCGGAGGGAGCAGTTCTTC. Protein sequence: CASSGTSGRREQFF.

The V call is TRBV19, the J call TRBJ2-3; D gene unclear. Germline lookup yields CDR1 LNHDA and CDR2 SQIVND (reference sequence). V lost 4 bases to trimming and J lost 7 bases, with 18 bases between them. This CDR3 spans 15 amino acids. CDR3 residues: CASSRNSLSENTQYF. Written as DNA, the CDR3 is TGTGCCAGTAGTAGAAACTCCCTCAGCGAGAATACGCAGTATTTT.

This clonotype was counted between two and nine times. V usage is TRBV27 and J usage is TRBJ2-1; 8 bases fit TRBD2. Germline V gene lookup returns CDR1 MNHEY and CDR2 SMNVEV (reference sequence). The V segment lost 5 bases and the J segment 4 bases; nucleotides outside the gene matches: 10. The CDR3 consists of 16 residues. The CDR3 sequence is CASSPLELADYNEQFF. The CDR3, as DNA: TGTGCCAGCAGTCCCCTAGAACTAGCGGATTACAATGAGCAGTTCTTC.

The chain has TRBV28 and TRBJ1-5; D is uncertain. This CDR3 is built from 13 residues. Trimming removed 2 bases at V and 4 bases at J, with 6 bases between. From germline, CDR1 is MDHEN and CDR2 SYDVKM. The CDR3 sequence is CASSLPRNQPQHF. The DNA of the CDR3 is TGTGCCAGCAGTTTACCACGAAATCAGCCCCAGCATTTT.

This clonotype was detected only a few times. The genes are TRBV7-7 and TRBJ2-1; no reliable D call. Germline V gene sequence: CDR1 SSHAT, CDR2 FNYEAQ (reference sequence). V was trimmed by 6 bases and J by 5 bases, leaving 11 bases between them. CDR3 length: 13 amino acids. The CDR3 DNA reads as TGTGCCAGCAGTAGAGAGAGCCACAATGAGCAGTTCTTC. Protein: CASSRESHNEQFF. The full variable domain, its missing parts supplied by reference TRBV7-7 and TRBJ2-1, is GAGVSQSPRYKVTKRGQDVTLRCDPISSHATLYWYQQALGQGPEFLTYFNYEAQPDKSGLPSDRFSAERPEGSISTLTIQRTEQRDSAMYRCASSRESHNEQFFGPGTRLTVL.

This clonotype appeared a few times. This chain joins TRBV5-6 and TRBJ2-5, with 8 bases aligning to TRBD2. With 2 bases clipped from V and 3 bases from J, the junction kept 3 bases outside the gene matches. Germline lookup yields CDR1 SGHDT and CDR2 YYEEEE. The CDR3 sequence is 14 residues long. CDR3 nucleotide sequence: TGTGCCAGCAGCTTAATCGGGGGGGAAGAGACCCAGTACTTC. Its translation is CASSLIGGEETQYF.

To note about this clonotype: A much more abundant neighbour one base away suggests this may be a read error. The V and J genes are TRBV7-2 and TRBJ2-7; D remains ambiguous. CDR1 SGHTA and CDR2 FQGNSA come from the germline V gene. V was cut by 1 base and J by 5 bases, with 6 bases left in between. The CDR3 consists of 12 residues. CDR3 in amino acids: CASSLEFHEQYF. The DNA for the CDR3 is TGTGCCAGCAGCTTAGAGTTCCACGAGCAGTACTTC.

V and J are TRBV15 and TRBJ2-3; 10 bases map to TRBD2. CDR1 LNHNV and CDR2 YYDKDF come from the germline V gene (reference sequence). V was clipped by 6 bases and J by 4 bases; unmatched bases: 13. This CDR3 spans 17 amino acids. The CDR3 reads CATSLMALAGMADTQYF. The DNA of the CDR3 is TGTGCCACCAGTCTCATGGCACTAGCGGGAATGGCAGATACGCAGTATTTT.

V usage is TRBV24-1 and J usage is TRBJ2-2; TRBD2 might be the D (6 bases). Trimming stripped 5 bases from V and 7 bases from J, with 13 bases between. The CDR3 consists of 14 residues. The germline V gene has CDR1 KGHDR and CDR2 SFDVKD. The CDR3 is CATSVGGAGGELFF. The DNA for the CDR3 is TGTGCCACCAGTGTAGGAGGAGCGGGCGGGGAGCTGTTTTTT.

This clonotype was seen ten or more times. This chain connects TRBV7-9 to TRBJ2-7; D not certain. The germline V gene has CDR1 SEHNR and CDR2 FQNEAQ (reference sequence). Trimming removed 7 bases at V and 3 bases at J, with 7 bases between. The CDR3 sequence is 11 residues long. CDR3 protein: CASTSSYEQYF. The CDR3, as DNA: TGTGCCAGCACCTCAAGCTACGAGCAGTACTTC.

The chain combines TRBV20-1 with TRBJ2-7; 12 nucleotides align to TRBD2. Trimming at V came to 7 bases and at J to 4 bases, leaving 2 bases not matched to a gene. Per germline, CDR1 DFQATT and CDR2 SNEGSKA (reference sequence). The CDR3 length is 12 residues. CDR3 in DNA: TGCAGTGGGACTAGCGGGAAGTACGAGCAGTACTTC. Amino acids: CSGTSGKYEQYF.

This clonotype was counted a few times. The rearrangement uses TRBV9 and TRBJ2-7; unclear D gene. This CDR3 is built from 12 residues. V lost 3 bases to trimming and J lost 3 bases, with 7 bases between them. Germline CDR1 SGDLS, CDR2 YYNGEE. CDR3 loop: CASSGRNYEQYF. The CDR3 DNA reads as TGTGCCAGCAGCGGAAGAAACTACGAGCAGTACTTC.

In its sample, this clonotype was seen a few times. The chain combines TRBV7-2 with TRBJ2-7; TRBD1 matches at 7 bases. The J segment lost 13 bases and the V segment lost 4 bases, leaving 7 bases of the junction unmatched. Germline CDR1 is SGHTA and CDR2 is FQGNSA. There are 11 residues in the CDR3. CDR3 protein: CASSSGQNFYF. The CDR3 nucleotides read TGTGCCAGCAGCTCGGGACAGAACTTTTACTTC.

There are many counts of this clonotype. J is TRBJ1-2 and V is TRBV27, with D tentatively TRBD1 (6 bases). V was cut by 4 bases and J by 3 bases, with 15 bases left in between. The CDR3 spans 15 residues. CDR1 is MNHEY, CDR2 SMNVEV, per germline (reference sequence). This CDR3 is CASSSTGTTDYGYTF. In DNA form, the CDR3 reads TGTGCCAGCAGTTCAACAGGGACCACCGACTATGGCTACACCTTC.

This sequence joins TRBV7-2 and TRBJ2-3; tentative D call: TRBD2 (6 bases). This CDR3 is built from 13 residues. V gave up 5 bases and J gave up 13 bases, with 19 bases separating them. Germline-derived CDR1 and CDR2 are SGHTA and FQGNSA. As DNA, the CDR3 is TGTGCCAGCAGCCTCGGGGAGGTTGAGAGGAAGTATTTT. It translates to CASSLGEVERKYF.

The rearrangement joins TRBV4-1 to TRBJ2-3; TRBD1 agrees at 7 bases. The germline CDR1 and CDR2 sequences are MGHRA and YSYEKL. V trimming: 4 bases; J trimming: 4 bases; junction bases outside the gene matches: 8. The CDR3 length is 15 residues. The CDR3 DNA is TGCGCCAGCAGCCGGGGGACAGCAACCCCAGATACGCAGTATTTT. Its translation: CASSRGTATPDTQYF.

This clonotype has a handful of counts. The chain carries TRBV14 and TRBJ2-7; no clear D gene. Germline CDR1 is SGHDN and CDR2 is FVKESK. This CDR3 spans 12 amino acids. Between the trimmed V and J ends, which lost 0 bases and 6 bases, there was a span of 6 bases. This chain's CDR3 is CASSQESREQYF. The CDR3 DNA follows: TGTGCCAGCAGCCAAGAATCGCGCGAGCAGTACTTC.

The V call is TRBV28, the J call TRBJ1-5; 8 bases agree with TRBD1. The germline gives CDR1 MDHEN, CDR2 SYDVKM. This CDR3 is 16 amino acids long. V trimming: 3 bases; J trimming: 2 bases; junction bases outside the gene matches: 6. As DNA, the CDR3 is TGTGCCAGCAGTTTTCTTGGACAGGGAGGCAATCAGCCCCAGCATTTT. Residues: CASSFLGQGGNQPQHF.

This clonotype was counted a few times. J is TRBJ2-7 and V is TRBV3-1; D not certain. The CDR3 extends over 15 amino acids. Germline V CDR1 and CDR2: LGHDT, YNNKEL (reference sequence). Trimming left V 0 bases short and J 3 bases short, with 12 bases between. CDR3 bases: TGTGCCAGCAGCCAAGACAGAAACCCAATCTACGAGCAGTACTTC. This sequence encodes CASSQDRNPIYEQYF.